This T cell receptor beta chain was found in a study of Ad26.COV2.S vaccination and SARS-CoV-2 variants. General study points: Placebo recipients showed lower spike-specific TCR breadth than vaccinees.

Germline assignment: CDR1 SGHVS and CDR2 FQNEAQ. This CDR3 spans 15 amino acids. With 4 bases removed from V and 1 base from J, the gap between germline ends came to 13 bases. As regards this clone: Its specificity is unknown.

Some clones are missing from TCRdb's copy, which holds only in-frame ones; the method was immunoSEQ multiplex PCR. Of around 370,000 clones in the sample, roughly 94% were seen once. The clonotype was recovered from a human donor who had recovered from COVID-19. Material: peripheral blood, obtained after recovery from COVID-19. The rearrangement uses TRBV7-8 and TRBJ2-5; TRBD1 is a possible D gene (6 bases). This CDR3 reads CASSWTEAFQETQYF. DNA of the CDR3: TGTGCCAGCAGCTGGACAGAAGCTTTCCAAGAGACCCAGTACTTC.